The T cell receptor (beta chain) described here comes from a study of cytomegalovirus exposure and HLA in healthy donors. The CDR3 runs to 13 residues. Germline CDR1 reads LNHDA; CDR2 reads SQIVND (reference sequence). V shed 11 bases, J shed 2 bases, and the junction held 7 bases outside the gene matches. The PCR ran on 60 Vbeta and 13 Jbeta primers. Sequencing used immunoSEQ multiplex PCR; TCRdb keeps in-frame clones, though not all of them. The data contain about 130,000 clones, roughly four fifths of them singletons. The chain couples TRBV19 to TRBJ2-3, with TRBD2 matching 7 bases. This receptor was obtained from a woman between 50 and 59 years old in good health and CMV-seronegative. Sequenced input: PBMCs. CDR3 bases: TGTGCCGCGGCTAGCGGCCTCACAGATACGCAGTATTTT. Translated, it gives CAAASGLTDTQYF.